The T cell receptor (beta chain) described here comes from a study of cytomegalovirus exposure and HLA in healthy donors. Primers for the PCR totalled 60 Vbeta and 13 Jbeta. Generated by immunoSEQ multiplex PCR, the TCRdb table keeps only in-frame clones and is missing some. The sample consists of about 180,000 clones, 82% of them appearing once. Donors counted as nominally healthy when sampled, yet unrecorded immune exposures were likely. This CDR3 spans 14 amino acids. Germline V gives CDR1 SGHRS, CDR2 YFSETQ. Deletions cut 3 bases from V and 3 bases from J, with 11 bases between. To note about this clone: Antigen specificity is unknown.

Findings of the study overall: Overall, approximately 150 TCR beta chains were annotated as cytomegalovirus-associated. As a later analysis revealed, most CMV-associated TCR beta chains appeared HLA-restricted.

Source material: PBMCs. The sequence came from a man between 40 and 49 years old in good health and CMV-seronegative. This chain joins TRBV5-1 and TRBJ2-3, with no clear D. The CDR3 DNA is TGCGCCAGCAGCTGGTCCCCTAGAACAGATACGCAGTATTTT. This encodes CASSWSPRTDTQYF.